A single T cell receptor beta chain is shown here with its context. The germline V gene has CDR1 MNHEY and CDR2 SMNVEV (reference sequence). This CDR3 is built from 18 residues. Trimming removed 6 bases from V and 0 bases from J, with 18 bases in between. Clones were sequenced by immunoSEQ multiplex PCR, and TCRdb holds only the in-frame ones, with some missing. The sample has over 70,000 clones, over 90% seen once; the top ten hold under 0.85%. This sample is part of a study of T cell changes during pregnancy in multiple sclerosis. The chain has TRBV27 and TRBJ2-6; D unclear. The sample here was peripheral blood, taken in the third trimester of pregnancy. The TCR sequence derives from a female donor with multiple sclerosis, enrolled in a pregnancy study. As DNA, the CDR3 is TGTGCCAGCAGCCCAATGCAGGTGACCAGCTCTGGGGCCAACGTCCTGACTTTC. The encoded protein is CASSPMQVTSSGANVLTF.